The rows below give T cell receptor beta chains drawn from one sample of a study of pediatric ulcerative colitis. Libraries were prepared by immunoSEQ multiplex PCR; TCRdb keeps only in-frame clonotypes and omits some of them. The table lists tens of thousands of clones, about 90% of them singletons. The specimen was blood. These receptor sequences come from a boy younger than 18 who was a control in a study of pediatric ulcerative colitis. The conserved cysteine and the conserved F or W are not part of the CDR3 here.

V: TRBV25-1
J: TRBJ2-2
CDR3: ASSDMGPGDTGELF

V: TRBV6-5
J: TRBJ1-2
CDR3: ASSSPNYYGYT

V: TRBV25-1
J: TRBJ1-6
CDR3: ASSEYEAGNSPLH

V: TRBV19
J: TRBJ2-7
CDR3: ASSISASGRLEQY

V: TRBV6-5
J: TRBJ1-4
CDR3: ATRGRRNEKLF

V: TRBV4-1
J: TRBJ2-7
CDR3: ASSQDLSWFYEQY

V: TRBV7-6
J: TRBJ2-7
CDR3: ASSHRDRVYEQY

V: TRBV19
J: TRBJ1-5
CDR3: ASSSTHSNQPQH

V: TRBV19
J: TRBJ2-5
CDR3: ASSFGAEETQY

V: TRBV7-3
J: TRBJ2-1
CDR3: ASSITGNNEQF

V: TRBV5-1
J: TRBJ2-7
CDR3: ASSATSGTSIHEQY

V: TRBV11-2
J: TRBJ2-5
CDR3: ASSLLRRAGVVQETQY

V: TRBV18
J: TRBJ2-3
CDR3: ASSPLFRPRGADTQY

V: TRBV7-9
J: TRBJ2-5
CDR3: ASSLSGRANRETQY

V: TRBV9
J: TRBJ2-1
CDR3: ASSDRDRGRSYNEQF

V: TRBV5-1
J: TRBJ2-7
CDR3: ASSLPGINEQY

V: TRBV10-3
J: TRBJ1-2
CDR3: AISESAEDGYT

V: TRBV6-5
J: TRBJ1-5
CDR3: ATQSRVLSNQPRH

V: TRBV4-3
J: TRBJ1-4
CDR3: ASSQVRAVNEKLF

V: TRBV5-1
J: TRBJ2-3
CDR3: ASSLGGDTQY

V: TRBV10-3
J: TRBJ1-2
CDR3: AISSGEEGYT

V: TRBV11-2
J: TRBJ2-1
CDR3: ASSPRLAGGGNEQF

V: TRBV19
J: TRBJ2-2
CDR3: ASTDQSGANTGELF

V: TRBV9
J: TRBJ1-5
CDR3: ASSVAGGTGQPQH

V: TRBV7-2
J: TRBJ2-1
CDR3: ASSGDRDTYNEQF

V: TRBV10-3
J: TRBJ2-7
CDR3: AIMPPLDGDRGFNEQY

V: TRBV10-1
J: TRBJ2-3
CDR3: ASSVTPGSHTQY

V: TRBV7-2
J: TRBJ1-2
CDR3: ASSLVGGTNYGYT

V: TRBV29-1
J: TRBJ1-1
CDR3: SGFQGGRAF

V: TRBV7-2
J: TRBJ1-1
CDR3: ASSWVLDLGKAF

V: TRBV10-1
J: TRBJ2-7
CDR3: ASSAVPWPYSEQY

V: TRBV6-5
J: TRBJ1-2
CDR3: ASSDSNYGYT

V: TRBV27
J: TRBJ2-7
CDR3: ASSLLPGQDTYEQY

V: TRBV10-1
J: TRBJ2-1
CDR3: ASSEKGGGNEQF

V: TRBV6-4
J: TRBJ1-2
CDR3: ASSESAAPRSGGYT

V: TRBV29-1
J: TRBJ2-2
CDR3: SPRGLAPPGELF

V: TRBV28
J: TRBJ2-7
CDR3: ASSRDRTGDYEQY

V: TRBV11-3
J: TRBJ2-1
CDR3: ASSLAGPGHNEQF

V: TRBV19
J: TRBJ2-7
CDR3: ASSIAGANEQY

V: TRBV10-3
J: TRBJ2-5
CDR3: AMYRAGGLETQY

V: TRBV6-1
J: TRBJ2-6
CDR3: ASSEVGVSGANVLT

V: TRBV18
J: TRBJ2-1
CDR3: ASSPPSTSGGVGQF

V: TRBV11-2
J: TRBJ1-1
CDR3: ASSLGQGVDTEAF

V: TRBV10-3
J: TRBJ1-5
CDR3: AISDGIDQPQH

V: TRBV29-1
J: TRBJ2-5
CDR3: SVRKGGSGWETQY

V: TRBV11-2
J: TRBJ2-2
CDR3: ASSFIQIRRRANTGELF

V: TRBV19
J: TRBJ1-1
CDR3: ASSIRMNTEAF

V: TRBV9
J: TRBJ2-3
CDR3: ASSVTVGADTQY

V: TRBV25-1
J: TRBJ2-5
CDR3: ASSAGNQETQY

V: TRBV29-1
J: TRBJ1-1
CDR3: SVEGQGGEAF

V: TRBV6-5
J: TRBJ1-5
CDR3: ATQSRVLSNQPQH

V: TRBV18
J: TRBJ2-1
CDR3: ASSGVAEIYSDSSYNEQF

V: TRBV6-5
J: TRBJ1-2
CDR3: ASSFTDGYT

V: TRBV7-3
J: TRBJ2-1
CDR3: ASSLLPGREQF

V: TRBV6-1
J: TRBJ2-1
CDR3: ASSEKIAGGNEQF

V: TRBV27
J: NA
CDR3: ASSPVLDGAYEQY

V: TRBV7-8
J: TRBJ1-5
CDR3: ASSFRFSNQPQH

V: TRBV7-9
J: TRBJ1-1
CDR3: ASSSPVRGTEAF

V: TRBV19
J: TRBJ1-1
CDR3: ASSMRGYHTEAF

V: TRBV10-3
J: TRBJ2-3
CDR3: AISPGLAGPTEDTQY